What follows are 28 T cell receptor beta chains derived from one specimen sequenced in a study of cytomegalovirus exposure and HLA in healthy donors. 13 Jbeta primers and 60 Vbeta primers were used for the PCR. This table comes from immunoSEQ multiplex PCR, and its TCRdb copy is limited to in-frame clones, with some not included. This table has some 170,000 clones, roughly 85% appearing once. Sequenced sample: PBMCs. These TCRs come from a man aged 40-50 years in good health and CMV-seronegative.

CDR3 protein: CASSLRSGTLEQFF. DNA for the CDR3: TGTGCCAGCAGCTTACGGAGCGGTACTTTAGAGCAGTTCTTC. The chain employs TRBV11-2 and TRBJ2-1; D perhaps matches TRBD2 (5 bases). Germline V gene sequence: CDR1 SGHAT, CDR2 FQNNGV. V was shortened by 2 bases and J by 10 bases, with 15 bases between the two germline ends. The CDR3 consists of 14 residues.

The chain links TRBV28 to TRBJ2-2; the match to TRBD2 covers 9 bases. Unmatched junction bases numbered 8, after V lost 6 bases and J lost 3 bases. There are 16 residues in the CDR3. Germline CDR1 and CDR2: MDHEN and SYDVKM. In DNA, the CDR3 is TGTGCCAGCAGCTTGTTGACTAGCGGTTACACCGGGGAGCTGTTTTTT. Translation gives CASSLLTSGYTGELFF.

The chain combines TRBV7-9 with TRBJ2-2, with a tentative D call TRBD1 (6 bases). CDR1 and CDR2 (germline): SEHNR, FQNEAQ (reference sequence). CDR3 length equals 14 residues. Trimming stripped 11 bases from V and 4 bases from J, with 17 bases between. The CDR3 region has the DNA TGTGCCCCCTGGGTGGGGGCCGGCACCGGGGAGCTGTTTTTT. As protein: CAPWVGAGTGELFF.

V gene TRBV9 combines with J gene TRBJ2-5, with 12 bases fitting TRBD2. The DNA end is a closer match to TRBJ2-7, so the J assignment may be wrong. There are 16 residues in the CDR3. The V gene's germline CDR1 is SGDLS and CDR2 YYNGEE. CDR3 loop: CASSPRLAGVWGEQYF. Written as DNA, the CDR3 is TGTGCCAGCAGCCCCCGACTAGCGGGAGTATGGGGCGAGCAGTACTTC.

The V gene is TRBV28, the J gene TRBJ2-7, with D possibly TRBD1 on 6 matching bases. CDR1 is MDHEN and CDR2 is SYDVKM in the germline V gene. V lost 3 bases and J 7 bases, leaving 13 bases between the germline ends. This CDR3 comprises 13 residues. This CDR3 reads CASSFPGVNEQYF. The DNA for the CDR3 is TGTGCCAGCAGTTTCCCAGGGGTCAATGAGCAGTACTTC.

CDR3 sequence: CASSLYGKEIDEQFF. CDR3 bases: TGTGCCAGCAGTTTATACGGGAAAGAGATCGATGAGCAGTTCTTC. This chain uses TRBV28 with TRBJ2-1, with D possibly matching TRBD2 (5 bases). Germline-derived CDR1 and CDR2 are MDHEN and SYDVKM. V was clipped by 1 base and J by 8 bases, with 15 bases between them. CDR3 length equals 15 residues.

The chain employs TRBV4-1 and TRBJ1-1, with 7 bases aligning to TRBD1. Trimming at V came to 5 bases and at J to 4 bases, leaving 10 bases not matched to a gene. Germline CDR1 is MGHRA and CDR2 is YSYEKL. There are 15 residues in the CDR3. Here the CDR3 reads CASSAKNQGGTEAFF. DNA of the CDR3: TGCGCCAGCAGCGCGAAGAATCAGGGGGGCACTGAAGCTTTCTTT.

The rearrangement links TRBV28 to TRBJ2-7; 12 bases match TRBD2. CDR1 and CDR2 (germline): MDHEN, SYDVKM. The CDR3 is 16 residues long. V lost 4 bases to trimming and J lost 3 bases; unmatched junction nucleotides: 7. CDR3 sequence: CASSYRGLAGFYEQYF. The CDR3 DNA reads TGTGCCAGCAGTTATCGCGGACTAGCGGGGTTCTACGAGCAGTACTTC.

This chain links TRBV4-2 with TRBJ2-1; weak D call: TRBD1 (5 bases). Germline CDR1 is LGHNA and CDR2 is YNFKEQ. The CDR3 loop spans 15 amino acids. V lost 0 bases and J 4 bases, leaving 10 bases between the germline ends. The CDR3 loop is CASSQDTGAYNEQFF. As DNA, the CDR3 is TGTGCCAGCAGCCAAGATACAGGAGCGTACAATGAGCAGTTCTTC.

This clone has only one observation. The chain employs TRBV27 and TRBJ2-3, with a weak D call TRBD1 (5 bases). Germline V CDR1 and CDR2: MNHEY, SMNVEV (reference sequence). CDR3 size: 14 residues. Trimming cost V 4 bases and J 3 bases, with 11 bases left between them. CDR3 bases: TGTGCCAGCAGTTCGGCAGGGAAGACAGATACGCAGTATTTT. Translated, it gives CASSSAGKTDTQYF.

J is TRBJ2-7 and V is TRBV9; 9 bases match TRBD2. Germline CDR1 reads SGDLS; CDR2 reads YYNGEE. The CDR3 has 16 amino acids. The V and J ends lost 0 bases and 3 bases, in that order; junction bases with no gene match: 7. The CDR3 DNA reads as TGTGCCAGCAGCGTAGGTTGGGCGGGAGGGCTCTACGAGCAGTACTTC. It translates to CASSVGWAGGLYEQYF.

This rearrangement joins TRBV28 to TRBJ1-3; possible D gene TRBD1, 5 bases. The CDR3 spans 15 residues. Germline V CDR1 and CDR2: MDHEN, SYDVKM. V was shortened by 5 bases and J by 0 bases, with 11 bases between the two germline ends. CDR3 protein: CASSPPRASGNTIYF. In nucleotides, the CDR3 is TGTGCCAGCAGTCCACCCAGGGCCTCTGGAAACACCATATATTTT.

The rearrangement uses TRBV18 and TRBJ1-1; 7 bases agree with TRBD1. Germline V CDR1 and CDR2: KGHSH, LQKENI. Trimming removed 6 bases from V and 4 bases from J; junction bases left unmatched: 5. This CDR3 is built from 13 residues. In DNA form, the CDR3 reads TGTGCCAGCTCGGGGGGACAGACCACTGAAGCTTTCTTT. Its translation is CASSGGQTTEAFF.

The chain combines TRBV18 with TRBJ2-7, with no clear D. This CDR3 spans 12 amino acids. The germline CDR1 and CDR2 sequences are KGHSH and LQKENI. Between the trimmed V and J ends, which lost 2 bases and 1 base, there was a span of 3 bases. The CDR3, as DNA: TGTGCCAGCTCACCATCTTCCTACGAGCAGTACTTC. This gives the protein CASSPSSYEQYF.

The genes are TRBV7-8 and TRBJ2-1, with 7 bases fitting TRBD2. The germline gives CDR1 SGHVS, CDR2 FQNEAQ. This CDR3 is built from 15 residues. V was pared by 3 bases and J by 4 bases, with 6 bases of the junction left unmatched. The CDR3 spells CASSFLAESYNEQFF. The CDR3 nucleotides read TGTGCCAGCAGCTTCCTAGCGGAGAGTTACAATGAGCAGTTCTTC.

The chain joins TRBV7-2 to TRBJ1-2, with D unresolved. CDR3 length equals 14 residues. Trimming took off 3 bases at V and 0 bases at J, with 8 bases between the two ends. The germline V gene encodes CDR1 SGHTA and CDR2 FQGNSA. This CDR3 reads CASSFSSSNYGYTF. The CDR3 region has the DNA TGTGCCAGCAGCTTCTCCTCTTCTAACTATGGCTACACCTTC.

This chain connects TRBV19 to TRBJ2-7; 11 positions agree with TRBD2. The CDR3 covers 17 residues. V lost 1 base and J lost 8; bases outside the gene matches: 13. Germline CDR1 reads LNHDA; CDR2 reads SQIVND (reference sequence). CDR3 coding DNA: TGTGCCAGTAGTATAGGGGATACTAGCGGGAGATCCAGCAAGCAGTACTTC. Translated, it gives CASSIGDTSGRSSKQYF.

The CDR3 region is CRTTGGYGYTF. CDR3 bases: TGCAGGACTACAGGGGGTTATGGCTACACCTTC. The V call is TRBV20-1, the J call TRBJ1-2; TRBD1 aligns across 8 bases. Per the germline V gene, CDR1 is DFQATT and CDR2 is SNEGSKA (reference sequence). The CDR3 has 11 amino acids.

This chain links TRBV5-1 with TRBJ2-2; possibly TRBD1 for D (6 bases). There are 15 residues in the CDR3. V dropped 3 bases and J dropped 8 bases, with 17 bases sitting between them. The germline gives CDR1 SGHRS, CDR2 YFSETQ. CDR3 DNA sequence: TGCGCCAGCAGCTCAGGGGCTCAGACTTTTGGGGAGCTGTTTTTT. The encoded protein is CASSSGAQTFGELFF. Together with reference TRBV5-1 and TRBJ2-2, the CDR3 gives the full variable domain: KAGVTQTPRYLIKTRGQQVTLSCSPISGHRSVSWYQQTPGQGLQFLFEYFSETQRNKGNFPGRFSGRQFSNSRSEMNVSTLELGDSALYLCASSSGAQTFGELFFGEGSRLTVL.

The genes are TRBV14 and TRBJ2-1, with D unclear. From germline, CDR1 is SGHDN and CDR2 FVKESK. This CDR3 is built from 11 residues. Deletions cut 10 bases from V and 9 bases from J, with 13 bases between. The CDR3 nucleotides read TGTGCCACCTCTAGTGGAGTTGAGCAGTTCTTC. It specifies CATSSGVEQFF.

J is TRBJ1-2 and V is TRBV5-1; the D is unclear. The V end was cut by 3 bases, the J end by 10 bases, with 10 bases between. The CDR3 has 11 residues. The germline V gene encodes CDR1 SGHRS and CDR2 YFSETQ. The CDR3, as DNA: TGCGCCAGCAGCTCCGCGTCGGTCTACACCTTC. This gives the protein CASSSASVYTF.

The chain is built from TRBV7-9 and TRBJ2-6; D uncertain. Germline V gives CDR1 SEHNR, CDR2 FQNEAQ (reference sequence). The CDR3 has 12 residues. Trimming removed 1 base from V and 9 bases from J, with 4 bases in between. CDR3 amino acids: CASSLELNVLTF. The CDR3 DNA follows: TGTGCCAGCAGCTTAGAACTCAACGTCCTGACTTTC.

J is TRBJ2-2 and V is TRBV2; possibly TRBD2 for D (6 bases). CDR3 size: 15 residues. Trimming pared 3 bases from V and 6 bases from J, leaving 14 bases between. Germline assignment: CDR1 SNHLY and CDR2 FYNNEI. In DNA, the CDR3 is TGTGCCAGCAGTGATGCGGGGAGTATATCCGGGGAGCTGTTTTTT. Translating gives CASSDAGSISGELFF.

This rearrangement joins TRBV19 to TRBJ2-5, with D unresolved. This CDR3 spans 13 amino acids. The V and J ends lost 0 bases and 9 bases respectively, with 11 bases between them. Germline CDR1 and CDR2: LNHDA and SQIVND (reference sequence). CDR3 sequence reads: CASSIDRNEAQYF. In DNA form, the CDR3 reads TGTGCCAGTAGTATAGACCGGAATGAGGCCCAGTACTTC.

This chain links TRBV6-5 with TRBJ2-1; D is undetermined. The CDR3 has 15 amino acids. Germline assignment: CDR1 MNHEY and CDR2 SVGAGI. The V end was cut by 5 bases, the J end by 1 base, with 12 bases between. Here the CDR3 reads CASSPWASSYNEQFF. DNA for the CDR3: TGTGCCAGCAGTCCCTGGGCCAGTTCCTACAATGAGCAGTTCTTC.

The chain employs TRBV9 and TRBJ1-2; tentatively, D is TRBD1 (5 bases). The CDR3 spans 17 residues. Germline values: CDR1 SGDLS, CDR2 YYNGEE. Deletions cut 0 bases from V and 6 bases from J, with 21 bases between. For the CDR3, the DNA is TGTGCCAGCAGCGTAGGCCCCCGAGGCAGGGAATTTGATGGCTACACCTTC. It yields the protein CASSVGPRGREFDGYTF.

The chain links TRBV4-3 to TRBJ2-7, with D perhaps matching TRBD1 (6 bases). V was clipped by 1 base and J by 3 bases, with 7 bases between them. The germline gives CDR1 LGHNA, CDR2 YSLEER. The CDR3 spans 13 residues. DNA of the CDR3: TGCGCCAGCAGCCAAGCCAGGGGCTACGAGCAGTACTTC. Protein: CASSQARGYEQYF.

In DNA form, the CDR3 reads TGTGCCAGAGGGACTAGCGGGGACACCGGGGAGCTGTTTTTT. Its translation is CARGTSGDTGELFF. The chain joins TRBV6-9 to TRBJ2-2, with 13 nucleotides matching TRBD2. From germline, CDR1 is MNHGY and CDR2 SVAAGI. CDR3 length equals 14 residues. With V trimmed by 9 bases and J by 3 bases, 1 base remained unmatched.